Listed below are T cell receptor beta chains from one sample, sequenced in a study of T cell responses to AZD1222 COVID-19 vaccine. Produced via immunoSEQ multiplex PCR; TCRdb's table is partial and in-frame only. The repertoire consists of some 150,000 clones, with roughly 90% occurring once and the leading ten covering more than 2.5%. The starting material was peripheral blood, obtained on day 0 of AZD1222 vaccination. The receptors derive from an adult in good health. Both conserved end residues are part of each CDR3. D genes are given only for firm matches. Some rows mark clone size as missing; the rest say once, few, many or name a class of expanded clone.

TRBD2	once	TRBV9	TRBJ2-5	TGTGCCAGCAGCCCCGTAAGCGGGGAGTCCAGCACCCAGTACTTC	CASSPVSGESSTQYF
TRBD1	.	TRBV19	TRBJ1-4	TGTGCCAGTAGGGACCGACAGGGGAATGAAAAACTGTTTTTT	CASRDRQGNEKLFF
.	few	TRBV5-1	TRBJ1-1	TGCGCCAGCACCCCGGGGGAGTATCGATTTGGGAACACTGAAGCTTTCTTT	CASTPGEYRFGNTEAFF
.	.	TRBV18	TRBJ1-2	TGTGCCAGCTCGCCGCGAAGTAACTATGGCTACACCTTC	CASSPRSNYGYTF
.	few	TRBV7-9	TRBJ2-7	TGTGCCAGCGAACGGGACAACCGCGAGCAGTACTTC	CASERDNREQYF
.	few	TRBV6-5	TRBJ2-3	TGTGCCAGCAGTTACAATCAGCTCCCCACAGATACGCAGTATTTT	CASSYNQLPTDTQYF
TRBD1	.	TRBV11-2	TRBJ2-7	TGTGCCAGCAGCTGGGGACAGGGAGTACACGAGCAGTACTTC	CASSWGQGVHEQYF
.	.	TRBV7-2	TRBJ2-2	TGTGCCAGCAGCTGGGACATCGACACCGGGGAGCTGTTTTTT	CASSWDIDTGELFF
.	.	TRBV4-2	TRBJ2-7	TGTGCCAGCAGCCTCACCCGGGACTCCCGCTACGAGCAGTACTTC	CASSLTRDSRYEQYF
TRBD1	.	TRBV7-8	TRBJ1-5	TGTGCCAGCAGCTTCTCAGGGGGCGGCGGTCAGCCCCAGCATTTT	CASSFSGGGGQPQHF
TRBD1	.	TRBV18	TRBJ1-1	TGTGCCAGCTCACTGCAGGGGGCGGGGGAAGCTTTCTTT	CASSLQGAGEAFF
.	.	TRBV28	TRBJ2-1	TGTGCCAGCAGTTTATTGGGCCATGAGCAGTTCTTC	CASSLLGHEQFF
TRBD2	.	TRBV27	TRBJ2-3	TGTGCCAGCAGGCAACTTCCCACTAGCGACACTTCAGATACGCAGTATTTT	CASRQLPTSDTSDTQYF
.	.	TRBV5-1	TRBJ2-7	TGCGCCAGCAGCTTGACCAGGGTAGCGACCTACGAGCAGTACTTC	CASSLTRVATYEQYF
TRBD2	.	TRBV5-4	TRBJ2-3	TGTGCCAGCAGCCCCCAGCGGGGGGATACGCAGTATTTT	CASSPQRGDTQYF
.	once	TRBV7-2	TRBJ2-7	TGTGCCAGCAGCTTGCTAGCTGGGGCCCTCTACGAGCAGTACTTC	CASSLLAGALYEQYF
.	.	TRBV7-8	TRBJ2-1	TGTGCCAGCAGCTTAGATATAGCCCGGGTAGGTGAGCAGTTCTTC	CASSLDIARVGEQFF
.	.	TRBV4-3	TRBJ2-1	TGCGCCAGCAGCCAACCTAGACTGAATGAGCAGTTCTTC	CASSQPRLNEQFF
TRBD1	.	TRBV29-1	TRBJ1-2	TGCAGCGTCGGCTCATCCGGGACAGGGGGCATATATGGCTACACCTTC	CSVGSSGTGGIYGYTF